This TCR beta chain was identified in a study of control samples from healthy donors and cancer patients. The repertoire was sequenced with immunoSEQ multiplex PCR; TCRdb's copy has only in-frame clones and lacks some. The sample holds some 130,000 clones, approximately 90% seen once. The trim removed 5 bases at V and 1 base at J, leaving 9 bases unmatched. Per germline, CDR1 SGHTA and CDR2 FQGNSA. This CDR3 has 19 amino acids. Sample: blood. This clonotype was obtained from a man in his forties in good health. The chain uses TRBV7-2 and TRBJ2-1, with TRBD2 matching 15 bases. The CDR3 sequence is CASSPWTSGGVGSYNEQFF. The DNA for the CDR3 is TGTGCCAGCAGCCCCTGGACTAGCGGGGGGGTGGGGTCCTACAATGAGCAGTTCTTC.